One and the same sample provided the 26 T cell receptor beta chains below, sequenced in a study of T cells after posttransplantation cyclophosphamide. Generated by immunoSEQ multiplex PCR, the TCRdb table keeps only in-frame clones and is missing some. The sample contains about 3,600 clones, about 75% of which appear only once. The source material was memory CD8+ T cells sorted from blood. Every receptor here comes from a man in his forties or fifties.

The chain combines TRBV2 with TRBJ1-2; possibly TRBD1 for D (6 bases). The CDR3 loop spans 17 amino acids. Germline values: CDR1 SNHLY, CDR2 FYNNEI. The V end lost 2 bases, the J end lost 1 base, and 17 bases lay between the germline ends. CDR3 sequence: CASSEYGLDSFNYGYTF. The DNA for the CDR3 is TGTGCCAGCAGTGAATATGGCTTGGACAGCTTTAACTATGGCTACACCTTC. The full variable domain, in which reference TRBV2 and TRBJ1-2 provide the parts outside the CDR3, is EPEVTQTPSHQVTQMGQEVILRCVPISNHLYFYWYRQILGQKVEFLVSFYNNEISEKSEIFDDQFSVERPDGSNFTLKIRSTKLEDSAMYFCASSEYGLDSFNYGYTFGSGTRLTVV.

This CDR3 reads CASSQDNTGHYYEQYF. CDR3 nucleotide sequence: TGCGCCAGCAGCCAAGACAATACGGGACACTACTACGAGCAGTACTTC. V is TRBV4-3 and J is TRBJ2-7; a possible D gene is TRBD1 (6 bases). V gave up 0 bases and J gave up 3 bases, with 15 bases separating them. Per the germline V gene, CDR1 is LGHNA and CDR2 is YSLEER. The CDR3 totals 16 residues.

This clone came up once. The J gene is TRBJ1-1, the V gene TRBV11-3; D may be TRBD1 (6 bases). The CDR3 contains 17 residues. V was trimmed by 0 bases and J by 0 bases, leaving 14 bases between them. Looked up from germline, CDR1 is SGHNT and CDR2 is YENEEA. CDR3 DNA: TGTGCCAGCAGCTTAGAACGTTGGGACACCATGAACACTGAAGCTTTCTTT. As protein: CASSLERWDTMNTEAFF.

This clone was counted a single time. The chain combines TRBV7-9 with TRBJ2-3; tentatively, D is TRBD2 (5 bases). The CDR3 runs to 15 residues. V lost 6 bases, J lost 5 bases, and 18 bases lay in between. Germline V gene lookup returns CDR1 SEHNR and CDR2 FQNEAQ (reference sequence). CDR3 region: CASSLSGSWGDTQYF. The CDR3 DNA follows: TGTGCCAGCAGTTTGAGCGGTTCTTGGGGAGATACGCAGTATTTT.

This rearrangement joins TRBV7-9 to TRBJ2-3; TRBD2 agrees at 11 bases. The CDR3 has 12 amino acids. Trimming took 7 bases from V and 9 from J; bases not matched to a gene: 3. Germline V gene sequence: CDR1 SEHNR, CDR2 FQNEAQ (reference sequence). The CDR3 region is CASIRLAGTQYF. In DNA form, the CDR3 reads TGTGCCAGCATCCGACTAGCGGGAACGCAGTATTTT.

This clone was seen only once. The chain's CDR3 is CAGGLRENTDTQYF. The CDR3 DNA follows: TGTGCCGGTGGATTGCGGGAGAACACAGATACGCAGTATTTT. The V gene is TRBV2, the J gene TRBJ2-3; 7 nucleotides align to TRBD2. The CDR3 extends over 14 amino acids. Germline trimming cut 11 bases from V and 2 bases from J; bases unmatched to any gene: 10. Germline V gene sequence: CDR1 SNHLY, CDR2 FYNNEI. Full variable domain (remainder filled in from reference TRBV2 and TRBJ2-3): EPEVTQTPSHQVTQMGQEVILRCVPISNHLYFYWYRQILGQKVEFLVSFYNNEISEKSEIFDDQFSVERPDGSNFTLKIRSTKLEDSAMYFCAGGLRENTDTQYFGPGTRLTVL.

V gene TRBV28 combines with J gene TRBJ1-5, with TRBD1 as a possible D gene (6 bases). The CDR3 runs 14 residues. Looked up from germline, CDR1 is MDHEN and CDR2 is SYDVKM. Trimming stripped 5 bases from V and 2 bases from J, with 10 bases between. The CDR3 here is CASSDRTGNQPQHF. In DNA form, the CDR3 reads TGTGCCAGCAGTGATCGGACAGGCAATCAGCCCCAGCATTTT. The full variable domain, in which reference TRBV28 and TRBJ1-5 provide the parts outside the CDR3, is DVKVTQSSRYLVKRTGEKVFLECVQDMDHENMFWYRQDPGLGLRLIYFSYDVKMKEKGDIPEGYSVSREKKERFSLILESASTNQTSMYLCASSDRTGNQPQHFGDGTRLSIL.

This clone was seen just once. This CDR3 reads CASSDLLTGPGTDTQYF. CDR3 DNA: TGTGCCAGCAGTGACCTCTTAACAGGTCCCGGCACAGATACGCAGTATTTT. The chain has TRBV2 and TRBJ2-3, with D possibly matching TRBD1 (5 bases). The CDR3 is 17 amino acids. V gave up 3 bases and J gave up 1 base, with 17 bases separating them. The germline gives CDR1 SNHLY, CDR2 FYNNEI.

The chain has TRBV6-5 and TRBJ2-1; D is possibly TRBD1 (5 bases). The CDR3 length is 12 residues. The ends were cut back, 0 bases at V and 9 bases at J, with 6 bases in the middle. Germline assignment: CDR1 MNHEY and CDR2 SVGAGI. The CDR3 sequence: CASSYSGAEQFF. DNA for the CDR3: TGTGCCAGCAGTTACTCTGGGGCTGAGCAGTTCTTC.

This clone was recorded once. This chain joins TRBV4-3 and TRBJ2-1; TRBD1 is a possible D gene (6 bases). V dropped 4 bases and J dropped 2 bases, with 15 bases sitting between them. CDR3 length: 16 residues. CDR1 is LGHNA and CDR2 is YSLEER in the germline V gene. In DNA, the CDR3 is TGCGCCAGCAGCCCCCAGTGGGACAATCCCTACAATGAGCAGTTCTTC. It is translated as CASSPQWDNPYNEQFF.

The chain recombines TRBV9 with TRBJ2-7; 9 bases agree with TRBD1. The CDR3 has 13 residues. V was clipped by 7 bases and J by 6 bases; unmatched bases: 8. Germline-derived CDR1 and CDR2 are SGDLS and YYNGEE. The CDR3 DNA follows: TGTGCCAGCTCCGGGACAGGGACTTCCGAGCAGTACTTC. It codes for CASSGTGTSEQYF.

The J gene is TRBJ2-7, the V gene TRBV2; TRBD1 aligns across 8 bases. This CDR3 has 12 residues. The germline gives CDR1 SNHLY, CDR2 FYNNEI. Trimming took 9 bases from V and 6 from J; bases not matched to a gene: 7. Written as DNA, the CDR3 is TGTGCCAGGTTGGACAGGGCGGGCGAGCAGTACTTC. Protein: CARLDRAGEQYF.

Only a few counts were recorded for this clone. J is TRBJ1-2 and V is TRBV11-2; the match to TRBD1 covers 8 bases. In germline, CDR1 is SGHAT, CDR2 FQNNGV. Trimming cost V 4 bases and J 4 bases; bases outside gene matches: 8. The CDR3 covers 15 residues. The CDR3 reads CASSSPGQAIYGYTF. The CDR3 DNA reads TGTGCCAGCAGCTCTCCGGGACAGGCAATCTATGGCTACACCTTC.

The V gene is TRBV9, the J gene TRBJ1-3; D ambiguous. V lost 3 bases to trimming and J lost 2 bases, with 6 bases between them. The CDR3 is 13 residues long. Germline loops: CDR1 SGDLS, CDR2 YYNGEE. CDR3 loop: CASSGSAGNTIYF. Here the CDR3 DNA reads TGTGCCAGCAGCGGGAGCGCTGGAAACACCATATATTTT.

This chain connects TRBV7-9 to TRBJ2-7; 8 bases match TRBD1. Per germline, CDR1 SEHNR and CDR2 FQNEAQ (reference sequence). The CDR3 has 13 amino acids. V lost 5 bases to trimming and J lost 7 bases; unmatched junction nucleotides: 7. The CDR3, as DNA: TGTGCCAGCAGCAAGACAGGGGTTTGGGAGCAGTACTTC. Amino acid sequence: CASSKTGVWEQYF.

The chain recombines TRBV6-5 with TRBJ2-4; TRBD1 might be the D (6 bases). CDR1 MNHEY and CDR2 SVGAGI come from the germline V gene. The CDR3 runs 16 residues. Deletions cut 1 base from V and 10 bases from J, with 20 bases between. The CDR3 DNA reads as TGTGCCAGCAGTTACTTACCGGGACAAGGGGGATGGATTCAGTACTTC. Translated, it gives CASSYLPGQGGWIQYF.

The V gene is TRBV30, the J gene TRBJ2-1; D is unclear. The V end lost 2 bases, the J end lost 10 bases, and 9 bases lay between the germline ends. Germline assignment: CDR1 GTSNPN and CDR2 SVGIG (reference sequence). The CDR3 loop spans 11 amino acids. The CDR3 loop is CAWSQAYEQFF. CDR3 nucleotide sequence: TGTGCCTGGAGTCAGGCTTACGAGCAGTTCTTC. The whole variable domain, filled in from reference TRBV30 and TRBJ2-1, reads SQTIHQWPATLVQPVGSPLSLECTVEGTSNPNLYWYRQAAGRGLQLLFYSVGIGQISSEVPQNLSASRPQDRQFILSSKKLLLSDSGFYLCAWSQAYEQFFGPGTRLTVL.

The rearrangement uses TRBV13 and TRBJ1-4; a weak D match, TRBD1 (6 bases). The CDR3 covers 14 residues. The germline V gene has CDR1 PRHDT and CDR2 FYEKMQ (reference sequence). V shed 2 bases and J shed 7 bases, with 11 bases lying between them. CDR3 bases: TGTGCCAGCAGCTTACAGGGACATCTTGAAAAACTGTTTTTT. This translates into CASSLQGHLEKLFF.

This clone qualifies as medium-sized. J is TRBJ1-1 and V is TRBV10-3, with D perhaps matching TRBD1 (5 bases). CDR3 size: 13 residues. Germline-derived CDR1 and CDR2 are ENHRY and SYGVKD. The V end lost 4 bases, the J end lost 6 bases, and 12 bases lay between the germline ends. CDR3 protein: CAISVLGVAEAFF. In nucleotides, the CDR3 is TGTGCCATCAGTGTATTAGGGGTGGCTGAAGCTTTCTTT.

The genes are TRBV4-1 and TRBJ2-7; D call uncertain. Germline V gene sequence: CDR1 MGHRA, CDR2 YSYEKL. Trimming removed 6 bases from V and 5 bases from J, with 20 bases in between. CDR3 length equals 15 residues. CDR3 protein: CASRQHPSISDEQYF. CDR3 nucleotide sequence: TGCGCCAGCAGACAACATCCTAGTATATCCGACGAGCAGTACTTC.

This chain joins TRBV21-1 and TRBJ1-3; the DNA was not used to check the table's D call, TRBD1. TRBV21-1 is flagged as a pseudogene. There are 16 residues in the CDR3. The CDR3 loop is CASSTVTASPGNTIYF. The CDR3 nucleotides are TGTGCCAGCAGCACGGTGACAGCGTCTCCTGGAAACACCATATATTTT.

The CDR3 DNA sequence: TGTGCCAGCAGCCACCTAGCGGGCCTGGACGAGCAGTACTTC. Translated, it gives CASSHLAGLDEQYF. The chain recombines TRBV5-6 with TRBJ2-7, with 8 bases identical to TRBD2. Looked up from germline, CDR1 is SGHDT and CDR2 is YYEEEE. With V trimmed by 4 bases and J by 5 bases, 8 bases remained unmatched. CDR3 size: 14 residues.

This clone was recorded a few times. Germline and junction disagree at one end, which may indicate a read error. The chain uses TRBV11-2 and TRBJ2-7; tentatively, D is TRBD2 (5 bases). Germline V CDR1 and CDR2: SGHAT, FQNNGV. The CDR3 totals 14 residues. The CDR3 here is CASTLAPSSYEQYF. As DNA, the CDR3 is TGTGCCAGCACCTTAGCGCCGAGCTCCTACGAGCAGTACTTC.

A few counts support this clone. The chain carries TRBV5-4 and TRBJ2-1, with no clear D. Germline V gene data show CDR1 as SGHNT and CDR2 as YYREEE (reference sequence). V lost 2 bases to trimming and J lost 0 bases, with 12 bases between them. CDR3 length: 16 amino acids. The CDR3 DNA sequence: TGTGCCAGCAGCTTCATCACCGGTAGCTCCTACAATGAGCAGTTCTTC. Its translation is CASSFITGSSYNEQFF.

The CDR3 spells CASRNNRGDYGYTF. The CDR3 DNA reads as TGTGCCAGCAGAAACAACAGGGGGGACTATGGCTACACCTTC. The chain uses TRBV28 and TRBJ1-2; 8 nucleotides line up with TRBD1. The CDR3 runs to 14 residues. Germline loops: CDR1 MDHEN, CDR2 SYDVKM. V was pared by 6 bases and J by 3 bases, with 6 bases of the junction left unmatched.

This chain connects TRBV7-2 to TRBJ1-2; the D gene is possibly TRBD1 (5 bases). In germline, CDR1 is SGHTA, CDR2 FQGNSA. This CDR3 is built from 16 residues. V was pared by 4 bases and J by 2 bases, with 17 bases between. The DNA for the CDR3 is TGTGCCAGCAGCTCAACGCCCCCTGGGGCCAACTATGGCTACACCTTC. Its translation: CASSSTPPGANYGYTF.